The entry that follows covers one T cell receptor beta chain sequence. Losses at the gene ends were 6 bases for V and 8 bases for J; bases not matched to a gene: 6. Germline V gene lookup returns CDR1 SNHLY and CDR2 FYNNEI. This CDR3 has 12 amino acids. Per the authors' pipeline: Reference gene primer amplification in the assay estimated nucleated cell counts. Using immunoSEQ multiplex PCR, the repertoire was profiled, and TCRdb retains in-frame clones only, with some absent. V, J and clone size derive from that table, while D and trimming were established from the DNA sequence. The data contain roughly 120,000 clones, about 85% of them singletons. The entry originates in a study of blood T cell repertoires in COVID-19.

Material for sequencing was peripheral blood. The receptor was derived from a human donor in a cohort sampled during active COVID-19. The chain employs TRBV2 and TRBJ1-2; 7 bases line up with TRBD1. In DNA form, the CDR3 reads TGTGCCAGCAGCCGACAGGGAAGCGGCTACACCTTC. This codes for CASSRQGSGYTF.